This TCR beta chain was documented in a study of Ad26.COV2.S vaccination and SARS-CoV-2 variants. At the level of the study: Once, or twice with 56 days between doses, Ad26.COV2.S was given intramuscularly. General study findings and limits: Non-spike TCR breadth showed similarity between vaccine and placebo recipients. Breadth and depth estimates from TCRs may understate total T cell responses.

The germline gives CDR1 SGHVS, CDR2 FNYEAQ. V shed 3 bases and J 2 bases; nucleotides not matched to a gene: 4. The CDR3 length is 14 residues. A remark on this clone: Its antigen is not known.

Clones were sequenced by immunoSEQ multiplex PCR, and TCRdb holds only the in-frame ones, with some missing. Of around 370,000 clones in the sample, around 84% were seen once. Treatment described: 15 to 20 received Ad26.COV2.S at low or high dose, single or two shots; 5 received placebo; per-sample allocation not given. All samples were drawn on day 63, counting from the first vaccine or placebo injection. Ad26.COV2.S expressed prefusion-stabilized spike from the original Wuhan strain. The chain carries TRBV7-6 and TRBJ2-7, with 7 bases aligning to TRBD1. The sequenced sample was peripheral blood, obtained in a trial of Ad26.COV2.S vaccine versus placebo. The TCR sequence derives from a person between 18 and 59 years old who received the Ad26.COV2.S COVID-19 vaccine or a placebo. In nucleotides, the CDR3 is TGTGCCAGCAGCTTGAGGGGGCCAGCCTACGAGCAGTACTTC. Its translation: CASSLRGPAYEQYF.